This entry lists 9 T cell receptor beta chains sequenced from one sample in a study of shared clonotypes between healthy human individuals. Assay used: immunoSEQ multiplex PCR; TCRdb lists only in-frame clones, some missing. The sample has approximately 470,000 clones; about 78% are singletons. The sequenced sample was PBMCs. The receptors shown here come from a middle-aged woman in good health. Some clones in this sample may be carry-over from other donors' samples.

The rearrangement joins TRBV7-2 to TRBJ1-1, with TRBD1 identical over 11 bases. CDR1 SGHTA and CDR2 FQGNSA come from the germline V gene. The CDR3 loop spans 16 amino acids. The V gene end was trimmed by 3 bases and the J gene end by 6 bases; junction bases not matched to a gene: 9. The chain's CDR3 is CASSFSGTGGRAEAFF. The DNA of the CDR3 is TGTGCCAGCAGCTTCTCCGGGACAGGGGGTCGGGCTGAAGCTTTCTTT.

The chain carries TRBV5-4 and TRBJ2-5; D is uncertain. The assigned J gene may be wrong: the sequence end matches TRBJ2-7 better. In germline, CDR1 is SGHNT, CDR2 YYREEE (reference sequence). CDR3 size: 15 residues. CDR3 bases: TGTGCCAGCAGCACGGACCCGGTGGGATCCTACGAGCAGTACTTC. Residues: CASSTDPVGSYEQYF.

The chain is built from TRBV5-1 and TRBJ2-7, with 8 nucleotides matching TRBD1. Losses at the gene ends were 4 bases for V and 5 bases for J; bases not matched to a gene: 8. Per germline, CDR1 SGHRS and CDR2 YFSETQ. The CDR3 length is 14 residues. The CDR3 sequence is CASSLVPTGDEQYF. CDR3 bases: TGCGCCAGCAGCCTTGTCCCGACAGGGGACGAGCAGTACTTC.

The genes are TRBV7-9 and TRBJ1-5, with D maybe TRBD1 (5 bases). The CDR3 totals 13 residues. Germline-derived CDR1 and CDR2 are SEHNR and FQNEAQ (reference sequence). V lost 3 bases and J lost 7, with 10 bases in between. This CDR3 reads CASSFEGRQPQHF. In nucleotides, the CDR3 is TGTGCCAGCAGCTTTGAGGGGAGGCAGCCCCAGCATTTT.

The chain is built from TRBV5-6 and TRBJ2-7, with unresolved D. The CDR3 contains 14 residues. Germline values: CDR1 SGHDT, CDR2 YYEEEE. V was pared by 1 base and J by 0 bases, with 8 bases between. CDR3 coding DNA: TGTGCCAGCAGCTTGTTAAGGGACTCCTACGAGCAGTACTTC. It is translated as CASSLLRDSYEQYF.

The rearrangement links TRBV5-8 to TRBJ2-2, with D hard to call. Germline CDR1 is SGHTS and CDR2 is YDEGEE. This CDR3 has 12 amino acids. The ends were cut back, 1 base at V and 6 bases at J, with 4 bases in the middle. The CDR3 loop reads CASSLMAGELFF. The CDR3 nucleotides read TGTGCCAGCAGCTTGATGGCCGGGGAGCTGTTTTTT.

This clone appeared once. This chain joins TRBV15 and TRBJ1-2, with D unclear. CDR1 is LNHNV and CDR2 is YYDKDF in the germline V gene (reference sequence). The CDR3 spans 17 residues. Trimming stripped 0 bases from V and 6 bases from J, with 20 bases between. CDR3 protein: CATSRDLGRVRVDGYTF. CDR3 coding DNA: TGTGCCACCAGCAGAGATCTGGGTAGGGTTCGGGTGGATGGCTACACCTTC.

The rearrangement links TRBV2 to TRBJ2-1; D unclear. CDR3 length: 12 amino acids. V was shortened by 7 bases and J by 5 bases, with 9 bases between the two germline ends. Germline V gene sequence: CDR1 SNHLY, CDR2 FYNNEI. As DNA, the CDR3 is TGTGCCAGCACCGAACCCCACAATGAGCAGTTCTTC. This encodes CASTEPHNEQFF.

The chain has TRBV7-8 and TRBJ2-1; tentative D call: TRBD2 (6 bases). The V gene lost 5 bases and the J gene lost 7 bases, with 9 bases spanning the gap. This CDR3 has 12 amino acids. Germline V gives CDR1 SGHVS, CDR2 FQNEAQ. The CDR3 spells CASSPSGNEQFF. The CDR3 coding sequence is TGTGCCAGCAGCCCCAGCGGGAATGAGCAGTTCTTC.